This T cell receptor beta chain was sequenced for a study of T-cell memory formation after mild COVID-19. At the level of the study: TCR clusters largely stayed donor specific.

Germline V gene sequence: CDR1 LNHDA, CDR2 SQIVND (reference sequence). This CDR3 region has 13 residues. The V end was cut by 2 bases, the J end by 1 base, with 5 bases between. The TCR alpha and TCR beta cDNA libraries, bearing sample barcodes and UMIs, were generated by 5'RACE using constant-segment primers. One entry per CDR3 protein results from TCRdb running MiXCR on the 5' RACE reads. The sample contains under 400,000 distinct CDR3 sequences, more than 20% of which appear only once. Sequencing was done on a sample of PBMCs or a T cell subset sorted from them (not recorded which). The chain couples TRBV19 to TRBJ1-1; D gene unclear. The sequence was obtained from an adult woman who had mild COVID-19 (a few samples of this study predate the infection). Cell type and time point are not known. The CDR3 protein is CASSIRENTEAFF. The CDR3 DNA reads TGTGCCAGTAGTATAAGAGAGAACACTGAAGCTTTCTTT. The full variable domain, with the rest looked up from reference TRBV19 and TRBJ1-1, is DGGITQSPKYLFRKEGQNVTLSCEQNLNHDAMYWYRQDPGQGLRLIYYSQIVNDFQKGDIAEGYSVSREKKESFPLTVTSAQKNPTAFYLCASSIRENTEAFFGQGTRLTVV.